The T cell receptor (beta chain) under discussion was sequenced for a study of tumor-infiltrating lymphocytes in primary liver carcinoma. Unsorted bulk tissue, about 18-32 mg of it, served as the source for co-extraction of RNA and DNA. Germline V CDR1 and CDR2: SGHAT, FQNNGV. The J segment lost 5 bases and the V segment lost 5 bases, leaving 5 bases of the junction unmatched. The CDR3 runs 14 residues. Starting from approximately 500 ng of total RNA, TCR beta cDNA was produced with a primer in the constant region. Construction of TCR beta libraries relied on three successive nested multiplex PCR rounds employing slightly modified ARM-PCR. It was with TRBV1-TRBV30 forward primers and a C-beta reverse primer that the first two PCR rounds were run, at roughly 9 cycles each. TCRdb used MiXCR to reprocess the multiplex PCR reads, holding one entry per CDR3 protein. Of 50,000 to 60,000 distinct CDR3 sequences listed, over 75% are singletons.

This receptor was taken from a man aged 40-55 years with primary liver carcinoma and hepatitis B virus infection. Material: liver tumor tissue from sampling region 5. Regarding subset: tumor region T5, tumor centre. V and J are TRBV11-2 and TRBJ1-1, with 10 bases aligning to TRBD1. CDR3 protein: CASSIGQGGTEAFF. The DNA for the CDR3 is TGTGCCAGCAGCATTGGACAGGGGGGAACTGAAGCTTTCTTT.